This TCR beta chain was documented in a study of blood T cell repertoires in COVID-19. Study overall: Both acute and convalescent COVID-19 samples were obtained from the United States, Italy and Spain. PBMCs, B-cell-depleted T cells, or T cells provided the cDNA or gDNA that made up the material.

As originally analysed: Reference gene primer amplification yielded estimated nucleated cell counts. The data were produced by immunoSEQ multiplex PCR, yet TCRdb's version contains in-frame clones alone and is incomplete. The V and J calls and clone size are taken from that table; D and trimming were inferred from the DNA. In the table there are over 65,000 clones, about three quarters of which are singletons. CDR3 length equals 20 residues. The V and J ends lost 5 bases and 0 bases, in that order; junction bases with no gene match: 21. In germline, CDR1 is MDHEN, CDR2 SYDVKM. Sequencing was performed on peripheral blood. This sequence was found in a human donor in a cohort sampled during active COVID-19. The chain has TRBV28 and TRBJ1-1; 7 bases agree with TRBD1. This CDR3 reads CASSPFTPTGVGSMNTEAFF. The CDR3 DNA reads TGTGCCAGCAGTCCTTTCACTCCTACAGGGGTTGGATCCATGAACACTGAAGCTTTCTTT.